Listed here are 18 T cell receptor beta chains from one sample, sequenced in a study of graft-versus-host responses after intestinal transplantation. Some clones are missing from TCRdb's copy, which holds only in-frame ones; the method was immunoSEQ multiplex PCR. The sample yields about 98,000 clones, roughly 88% seen once. Sequences were derived from PBMCs, sampled 255 days after intestinal transplant. The receptors were sampled from a human patient who received an intestinal transplant, so some T cells may come from the graft donor.

V and J are TRBV27 and TRBJ2-3, with 8 bases lining up with TRBD1. V lost 6 bases to trimming and J lost 0 bases; unmatched junction nucleotides: 2. CDR3 length equals 14 residues. Germline lookup yields CDR1 MNHEY and CDR2 SMNVEV (reference sequence). CDR3 DNA: TGTGCCAGCAGCCGGGACAGGAGCACAGATACGCAGTATTTT. Its translation: CASSRDRSTDTQYF.

The genes are TRBV10-2 and TRBJ2-1; TRBD1 or TRBD2 may be the D gene (5 bases each). The CDR3 contains 13 residues. CDR1 and CDR2 (germline): WSHSY, SAAADI. Trimming pared 4 bases from V and 6 bases from J, leaving 10 bases between. CDR3 nucleotides: TGCGCCAGCAGTGTGGGACGGTTCAATGAGCAGTTCTTC. This codes for CASSVGRFNEQFF.

The rearrangement links TRBV27 to TRBJ1-5; D is unresolved. The CDR3 spans 15 residues. V lost 5 bases and J 0 bases, leaving 11 bases between the germline ends. The germline V gene has CDR1 MNHEY and CDR2 SMNVEV (reference sequence). This CDR3 reads CASSPDPFSNQPQHF. The DNA for the CDR3 is TGTGCCAGCAGTCCCGACCCTTTTAGCAATCAGCCCCAGCATTTT.

V and J are TRBV28 and TRBJ2-5; D is possibly TRBD2 (6 bases). This CDR3 is built from 14 residues. Germline V gene data show CDR1 as MDHEN and CDR2 as SYDVKM. With 5 bases removed from V and 5 bases from J, the gap between germline ends came to 15 bases. The CDR3: CASSSQPGEETQYF. CDR3 DNA sequence: TGTGCCAGCAGTAGCCAACCGGGAGAGGAGACCCAGTACTTC.

In its sample, this clone was seen a few times. The CDR3 here is CASSLMASGSGVPYEQYF. DNA for the CDR3: TGTGCCAGCAGCTTAATGGCTAGCGGGAGCGGGGTCCCCTACGAGCAGTACTTC. This chain joins TRBV13 and TRBJ2-7; 10 bases map to TRBD2. Germline lookup yields CDR1 PRHDT and CDR2 FYEKMQ (reference sequence). The CDR3 extends over 18 amino acids. The J segment lost 2 bases and the V segment lost 2 bases, leaving 12 bases of the junction unmatched.

CDR3 protein: CASSFSLASMDRDNGYTF. The DNA for the CDR3 is TGCGCCAGCAGCTTCAGTCTCGCTTCCATGGACAGGGATAATGGCTACACCTTC. The J gene is TRBJ1-2, the V gene TRBV5-1; 8 bases match TRBD1. Germline V CDR1 and CDR2: SGHRS, YFSETQ. The CDR3 covers 18 residues. The V gene end was trimmed by 2 bases and the J gene end by 6 bases; junction bases not matched to a gene: 18. Complete variable domain (other parts from reference TRBV5-1 and TRBJ1-2): KAGVTQTPRYLIKTRGQQVTLSCSPISGHRSVSWYQQTPGQGLQFLFEYFSETQRNKGNFPGRFSGRQFSNSRSEMNVSTLELGDSALYLCASSFSLASMDRDNGYTFGSGTRLTVV.

This chain links TRBV6-1 with TRBJ2-7, with a weak D call TRBD1 (6 bases). The CDR3 length is 15 residues. The germline V and J ends were trimmed by 5 bases and 2 bases, with 16 bases remaining between them. Per germline, CDR1 MNHNS and CDR2 SASEGT. The CDR3 sequence: CASSSPGVTTYEQYF. CDR3 bases: TGTGCCAGCAGTTCACCAGGGGTGACAACCTACGAGCAGTACTTC.

J is TRBJ2-1 and V is TRBV28; D remains ambiguous. This CDR3 has 14 amino acids. Germline CDR1 and CDR2: MDHEN and SYDVKM. V was shortened by 1 base and J by 9 bases, with 13 bases between the two germline ends. The CDR3 nucleotides read TGTGCCAGCAGTTTATTCCCTGGCAGAACTGAGCAGTTCTTC. Amino acids: CASSLFPGRTEQFF.

This chain uses TRBV7-8 with TRBJ2-7, with 7 bases fitting TRBD1. The V gene's germline CDR1 is SGHVS and CDR2 FQNEAQ. Trimming took 6 bases from V and 3 from J; bases not matched to a gene: 5. The CDR3 totals 13 residues. The CDR3 region has the DNA TGTGCCAGCAGTCGACAGGGCCTCTACGAGCAGTACTTC. Its protein is CASSRQGLYEQYF.

The chain carries TRBV7-9 and TRBJ2-1, with D unclear. This CDR3 region has 14 residues. Trimming stripped 5 bases from V and 8 bases from J, with 16 bases between. Germline V gene sequence: CDR1 SEHNR, CDR2 FQNEAQ (reference sequence). This CDR3 is CASSPLVSSDEQFF. CDR3 coding DNA: TGTGCCAGCAGCCCCCTTGTGAGCTCCGATGAGCAGTTCTTC.

The sample holds one count of this clone. The chain recombines TRBV28 with TRBJ1-1; D uncertain. CDR3 size: 14 residues. Germline V gene sequence: CDR1 MDHEN, CDR2 SYDVKM. Deletions cut 2 bases from V and 1 base from J, with 8 bases between. The CDR3, as DNA: TGTGCCAGCAGTTTAAGCCGACCGAACACTGAAGCTTTCTTT. Translated, it gives CASSLSRPNTEAFF.

This clone was seen only once. For the CDR3, the DNA is TGTGCCAGCAGCTTCGGGGACACTGAAGCTTTCTTT. It translates to CASSFGDTEAFF. The chain has TRBV7-9 and TRBJ1-1; no reliable D call. The CDR3 extends over 12 amino acids. V lost 3 bases, J lost 3 bases, and 5 bases lay in between. Germline V CDR1 and CDR2: SEHNR, FQNEAQ (reference sequence). The variable domain in full, with the rest retrieved from reference TRBV7-9 and TRBJ1-1, is DTGVSQNPRHKITKRGQNVTFRCDPISEHNRLYWYRQTLGQGPEFLTYFQNEAQLEKSRLLSDRFSAERPKGSFSTLEIQRTEQGDSAMYLCASSFGDTEAFFGQGTRLTVV.

V is TRBV6-6 and J is TRBJ1-6; 8 bases are a match to TRBD1. The CDR3 length is 12 residues. Germline-derived CDR1 and CDR2 are MNHNY and SVGAGI (reference sequence). V lost 7 bases, J lost 8 bases, and 1 base stayed unmatched. CDR3 amino acids: CASKQGDSPLHF. Here the CDR3 DNA reads TGTGCCAGCAAACAGGGGGATTCACCCCTCCACTTT.

The chain joins TRBV27 to TRBJ1-2; 7 nucleotides line up with TRBD1. Germline CDR1 is MNHEY and CDR2 is SMNVEV (reference sequence). This CDR3 contains 14 residues. The ends lost 7 bases at V and 3 bases at J; junction bases unmatched: 8. The CDR3 sequence is CASTSIGTDYGYTF. The CDR3 coding sequence is TGTGCCAGCACTTCGATCGGGACAGACTATGGCTACACCTTC.

V is TRBV21-1 and J is TRBJ2-2; the table's D call TRBD2 went unverified against the DNA. TRBV21-1 is described as a pseudogene. The CDR3 spans 17 residues. CDR3 in amino acids: CASSKDLEAGDTGELFF. CDR3 coding DNA: TGTGCCAGCAGCAAAGATCTAGAAGCGGGAGACACCGGGGAGCTGTTTTTT.

This clone was picked up a small number of times. The chain uses TRBV28 and TRBJ1-3, with 8 bases matching TRBD1. V shed 0 bases and J 4 bases; nucleotides not matched to a gene: 8. Looked up from germline, CDR1 is MDHEN and CDR2 is SYDVKM. The CDR3 has 17 amino acids. The CDR3 DNA reads TGTGCCAGCAGTTTATGGGCCCTGGACAGGGACGGAAACACCATATATTTT. It is translated as CASSLWALDRDGNTIYF.

This clone was observed a few times. DNA of the CDR3: TGTGCCAGTAGTATAGGCTTGCGGACAGGGCGGAACACTGAAGCTTTCTTT. Translated, it gives CASSIGLRTGRNTEAFF. The V gene is TRBV19, the J gene TRBJ1-1; TRBD1 matches at 8 bases. The germline V gene encodes CDR1 LNHDA and CDR2 SQIVND (reference sequence). The J segment lost 1 base and the V segment lost 1 base, leaving 8 bases of the junction unmatched. This CDR3 region has 17 residues.

The J gene is TRBJ2-7, the V gene TRBV28; TRBD1 agrees at 7 bases. The CDR3 has 15 amino acids. Trimming at V came to 0 bases and at J to 3 bases, leaving 5 bases not matched to a gene. Per the germline V gene, CDR1 is MDHEN and CDR2 is SYDVKM. The CDR3 loop reads CASSLWDRPFYEQYF. In nucleotides, the CDR3 is TGTGCCAGCAGTTTATGGGACAGGCCGTTCTACGAGCAGTACTTC.